These T cell receptor beta chains were read from a single sample in a study of cytomegalovirus exposure and HLA in healthy donors. Only in-frame clones appear in the TCRdb table, and some are missing; sequencing was by immunoSEQ multiplex PCR. Of over 200,000 clones detected, about 90% appear once; the ten largest clones hold 3% to 3.5%. Specimen: PBMCs. Source of these receptors: a woman younger than 45 in good health and CMV-seronegative. CDR3s include the opening cysteine and the closing phenylalanine or tryptophan. A D gene is named only where the DNA matches it firmly.

CDR3nt	CDR3aa	j_gene	v_gene	d_gene
TGTGCCAGTAGTATTCGGACAGGGTACTACGAGCAGTACTTC	CASSIRTGYYEQYF	TRBJ2-7	TRBV19	TRBD1
TGTGCCAGCAGCTTAGCGCTGGGGGCCAATGAGCAGTTCTTC	CASSLALGANEQFF	TRBJ2-1	TRBV7-9	NA
TGCGCCAGCAGCCCCGCGGGGACCCAAGAGACCCAGTACTTC	CASSPAGTQETQYF	TRBJ2-5	TRBV5-1	NA
TGTGCCAGCAGCGACCGAGGTAGTCGGTCCGAGCAGTACTTC	CASSDRGSRSEQYF	TRBJ2-7	TRBV2	NA
TGCGCCAGCAGCTTGGCCTCGCTGGGACAGGACGAAAACATTCAGTACTTC	CASSLASLGQDENIQYF	TRBJ2-4	TRBV5-1	TRBD1
TGTGCCAGTAGTGCCGTAGTCGGGCAGACCCAGTACTTC	CASSAVVGQTQYF	TRBJ2-5	TRBV19	NA
TGTGCCAGCAGCCCAACGGGACGGACGGGACTAGCGGGTAATGAGGTGCAGTACTTC	CASSPTGRTGLAGNEVQYF	TRBJ2-7	TRBV11-2	TRBD2
TGTGCCAGCAGCTTAGTAGGGAACTCTGGGGCCAACGTCCTGACTTTC	CASSLVGNSGANVLTF	TRBJ2-6	TRBV7-3	NA
TGTGCCAGCAGTCCAGGGGGCTATGGCTACACCTTC	CASSPGGYGYTF	TRBJ1-2	TRBV28	TRBD1
TGTGCCAGCAGTAGGGACTCAATTTCAGATACGCAGTATTTT	CASSRDSISDTQYF	TRBJ2-3	TRBV27	NA